Listed below are T cell receptor beta chains from one sample, sequenced in a study of blood T cells in healthy people across ages. TCRdb redid the calling of the 5' RACE reads with MiXCR, one entry per CDR3 protein. This table has about 780,000 distinct CDR3 sequences, about half appearing once. Sequencing was carried out using blood. Source of these receptors: a man older than 75 in good health. CDR3s include the opening cysteine and the closing phenylalanine or tryptophan. The D gene is left open where the match is weak. Size is omitted from some rows. Given values are once, few, many or a class for expanded clones.

length	D	size	V	J	CDR3	DNA
18	NA	NA	TRBV28	TRBJ2-4	CASSSIRGAGRAKSIQYF	TGTGCCAGCAGTTCTATTCGAGGGGCGGGGCGCGCCAAAAGCATTCAGTACTTC
15	NA	few	TRBV5-1	TRBJ2-7	CASSKLTGGFYEQYF	TGCGCCAGCAGCAAACTCACTGGCGGATTTTACGAGCAGTACTTC
14	TRBD2	many	TRBV20-1	TRBJ2-1	CSAQGTRFYNEQFF	TGCAGTGCCCAAGGGACTAGATTCTACAATGAGCAGTTCTTC
15	TRBD2	NA	TRBV20-1	TRBJ2-7	CSASTRLAGTYEQYF	TGCAGTGCCAGCACTCGACTAGCGGGAACATACGAGCAGTACTTC
11	NA	once	TRBV12-3/TRBV12-4	TRBJ2-7	CASTSQHEQYF	TGTGCCAGTACCTCCCAGCACGAGCAGTACTTC
11	NA	many	TRBV11-1	TRBJ2-1	CASSYHNEQFF	TGTGCCAGCAGTTATCACAATGAGCAGTTCTTC
15	TRBD1	NA	TRBV4-2	TRBJ2-7	CASSQDGQGAYEQYF	TGTGCCAGCAGCCAAGATGGGCAGGGGGCCTACGAGCAGTACTTC
12	NA	NA	TRBV20-1	TRBJ2-1	CSARGPVDEQFF	TGCAGTGCTAGGGGTCCGGTGGATGAGCAGTTCTTC
16	NA	NA	TRBV13	TRBJ2-1	CASSLSPPNDYNEQFF	TGTGCCAGCAGCTTATCTCCCCCGAACGACTACAATGAGCAGTTCTTC
15	NA	NA	TRBV7-2	TRBJ1-1	CASSLAGILNTEAFF	TGTGCCAGCAGCTTAGCGGGGATCTTGAACACTGAAGCTTTCTTT
13	NA	few	TRBV12-3/TRBV12-4	TRBJ2-1	CANSLGVNNEQFF	TGTGCCAACAGTTTAGGTGTAAACAATGAGCAGTTCTTC
15	TRBD2	NA	TRBV30	TRBJ2-1	CAWRKTSGRWNEQFF	TGTGCCTGGAGGAAGACTAGCGGGAGGTGGAATGAGCAGTTCTTC
19	TRBD2	once	TRBV11-3	TRBJ2-2	CASQGTSGRGGANTGELFF	TGTGCCAGTCAGGGGACTAGCGGGAGAGGAGGCGCGAACACCGGGGAGCTGTTTTTT
16	NA	NA	TRBV28	TRBJ2-2	CASSTSGDLTTGELFF	TGTGCCAGCTCCACAAGCGGCGATCTGACTACCGGGGAGCTGTTTTTT
16	TRBD2	few	TRBV5-1	TRBJ2-1	CASSRETSGKGDEQFF	TGCGCCAGCAGCCGAGAGACTAGCGGGAAAGGGGATGAGCAGTTCTTC
15	NA	NA	TRBV5-1	TRBJ1-1	CASSLETGMNTEAFF	TGCGCCAGCAGCTTGGAGACGGGGATGAACACTGAAGCTTTCTTT
15	NA	NA	TRBV4-2	TRBJ2-7	CASSQGPQRTYEQYF	TGTGCCAGCAGCCAAGGCCCCCAACGCACGTACGAGCAGTACTTC
16	NA	NA	TRBV11-2	TRBJ2-2	CASSLARGPGTGELFF	TGTGCCAGCAGCTTAGCGCGGGGACCTGGCACCGGGGAGCTGTTTTTT
14	TRBD1	NA	TRBV3-1	TRBJ1-1	CASSPWTGRSEAFF	TGTGCCAGCAGCCCTTGGACAGGGCGGTCTGAAGCTTTCTTT
15	TRBD1	once	TRBV20-1	TRBJ2-5	CSARDMGQGAETQYF	TGCAGTGCTAGAGATATGGGACAGGGAGCTGAGACCCAGTACTTC
14	NA	many	TRBV4-2	TRBJ2-7	CASSQDALSYEQYF	TGTGCCAGCAGCCAAGACGCACTCTCCTACGAGCAGTACTTC
12	NA	NA	TRBV6-2/TRBV6-3	TRBJ2-1	CASSYSQFEQFF	TGTGCCAGCAGTTACTCCCAATTTGAGCAGTTCTTC
15	TRBD1	NA	TRBV10-3	TRBJ2-2	CAISPGQGETGELFF	TGTGCCATCAGCCCGGGACAGGGGGAGACCGGGGAGCTGTTTTTT
16	NA	NA	TRBV5-1	TRBJ2-1	CAGSLAVGGSYNEQFF	TGCGCCGGCAGCTTGGCAGTCGGGGGATCCTACAATGAGCAGTTCTTC
14	TRBD2	many	TRBV20-1	TRBJ2-5	CSAPPGLVTETQYF	TGCAGTGCTCCTCCGGGACTAGTTACAGAGACCCAGTACTTC
13	TRBD2	NA	TRBV28	TRBJ2-2	CASSAGLAGELFF	TGTGCCAGCAGTGCAGGACTAGCGGGGGAGCTGTTTTTT
14	NA	NA	TRBV9	TRBJ1-4	CASSATNGPGKLFF	TGTGCCAGCAGCGCCACAAACGGCCCCGGGAAACTGTTTTTT
15	TRBD1	NA	TRBV6-2/TRBV6-3	TRBJ2-5	CASRASVGQAVEQYF	TGTGCCAGCAGAGCCTCGGTTGGACAGGCCGTTGAGCAGTACTTC
14	TRBD1	NA	TRBV5-1	TRBJ2-1	CASSPRQGTNEQFF	TGCGCCAGCAGCCCCCGACAGGGGACGAATGAGCAGTTCTTC
14	NA	NA	TRBV6-6	TRBJ2-7	CASIGRAGTYEQYF	TGTGCCAGCATCGGTAGGGCCGGGACCTACGAGCAGTACTTC
15	TRBD1	NA	TRBV3-1	TRBJ1-4	CASSLRGTDAEKLFF	TGTGCCAGCAGCCTCAGGGGGACAGATGCTGAAAAACTGTTTTTT
13	TRBD2	NA	TRBV11-3	TRBJ2-5	CASSKLAGVALYF	TGTGCCAGCAGCAAACTAGCGGGAGTGGCCCTGTACTTC
15	TRBD1	NA	TRBV4-1	TRBJ2-7	CASSQGRTGGNEQYF	TGCGCCAGCAGCCAAGGGCGGACAGGGGGAAACGAGCAGTACTTC
14	NA	few	TRBV6-5	TRBJ2-5	CASSYSGGMKTQYF	TGTGCCAGCAGTTACTCTGGGGGGATGAAGACCCAGTACTTC
15	TRBD1	NA	TRBV7-9	TRBJ2-5	CASSQQGPRQETQYF	TGTGCCAGCAGCCAACAGGGGCCGAGGCAAGAGACCCAGTACTTC
17	NA	NA	TRBV9	TRBJ2-1	CASSYIPIAPLCNEQFF	TGTGCCAGCAGCTACATACCCATAGCGCCTTTATGCAATGAGCAGTTCTTC
14	NA	NA	TRBV21-1	TRBJ2-7	CASCSGRGAYEQYF	TGTGCCAGCTGTAGCGGGAGGGGCGCCTACGAGCAGTACTTC
15	NA	NA	TRBV20-1	TRBJ2-3	CSARDSRASTDTQYF	TGCAGTGCTAGAGATTCGCGAGCGAGCACAGATACGCAGTATTTT
14	TRBD1	NA	TRBV20-1	TRBJ2-1	CSARTGTGGYEQFF	TGCAGTGCTAGGACCGGGACAGGGGGATATGAGCAGTTCTTC
13	TRBD1	NA	TRBV20-1	TRBJ1-2	CSADNRGDYGYTF	TGCAGTGCTGATAACAGGGGTGACTATGGCTACACCTTC